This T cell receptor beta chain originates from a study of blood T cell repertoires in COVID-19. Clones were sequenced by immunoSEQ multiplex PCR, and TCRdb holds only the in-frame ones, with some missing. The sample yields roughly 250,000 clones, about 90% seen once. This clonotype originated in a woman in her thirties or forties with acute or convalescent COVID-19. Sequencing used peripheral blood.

Here the CDR3 reads CASSQFGQEAFF. DNA of the CDR3: TGTGCCAGCAGCCAGTTTGGACAAGAAGCTTTCTTT. The rearrangement joins TRBV3-1 (or the pseudogene TRBV3-2) to TRBJ1-1, with D tentatively TRBD1 (5 bases). Germline V gene data show CDR1 as LGHDT and CDR2 as YNNKEL (reference sequence). Deletions cut 3 bases from V and 8 bases from J, with 10 bases between. The CDR3 runs to 12 residues.